The source of this TCR beta chain is a study of T cells after yellow fever vaccination. This clonotype was picked up a small number of times. TCRdb analysed the 5' RACE reads with MiXCR anew, one entry per CDR3 protein. The repertoire holds 550,000 to 750,000 distinct CDR3 sequences, roughly 12% seen once, with about 14% in the top ten. Germline V gives CDR1 MNHNS, CDR2 SASEGT. The CDR3 runs 16 residues. V lost 7 bases, J lost 6 bases, and 14 bases stayed unmatched. The genes are TRBV6-1 and TRBJ2-2, with 7 bases lining up with TRBD2. Material: PBMCs, obtained on the day of the yellow fever booster vaccination. The source of this sequence is a man under 40 who received the YFV17D yellow fever vaccine. The CDR3 nucleotides are TGTGCCAGCATCTACCCCCAGCGGGAAGGGGCCGGGGAGCTGTTTTTT. Protein: CASIYPQREGAGELFF.